This TCR beta chain stems from a study of T cells after yellow fever vaccination. The V and J ends lost 6 bases and 6 bases, in that order; junction bases with no gene match: 8. CDR1 and CDR2 (germline): SGHRS, YFSETQ. The CDR3 sequence is 14 residues long. This clonotype was counted a few times. TCRdb independently ran MiXCR on the 5' RACE reads; one entry per CDR3 protein. Of some 240,000 distinct CDR3 sequences detected, roughly 5% appear once; the ten largest clones hold 2.5% to 4%. The chain joins TRBV5-1 to TRBJ2-1; 8 bases align to TRBD2. Sequencing was performed on CD4+ T cells sorted from PBMCs, taken on the day of the yellow fever booster vaccination. This clonotype was obtained from a man between 18 and 29 years old who received the YFV17D yellow fever vaccine. CDR3 nucleotides: TGCGCCAGCAACCGGGGGGGAGGGACCAATGAGCAGTTCTTC. Translation: CASNRGGGTNEQFF.